The 7 T cell receptor beta chains listed next were all sequenced from one sample in a study of cytomegalovirus exposure and HLA in healthy donors. PCR involved 60 Vbeta and 13 Jbeta primers. Here immunoSEQ multiplex PCR was the method, and the copy in TCRdb shows in-frame clones only, minus some. The repertoire holds 130,000 or so clones, with 65% to 85% as singletons. Material: PBMCs. The receptor set was obtained from a woman aged 18-29 years in good health and CMV-seronegative.

The chain is built from TRBV5-6 and TRBJ2-5; TRBD2 agrees at 14 bases. Trimming cost V 4 bases and J 4 bases; bases outside gene matches: 12. This CDR3 region has 18 residues. CDR1 is SGHDT and CDR2 is YYEEEE in the germline V gene. The CDR3 loop is CASSLLGLAGVVGETQYF. The DNA for the CDR3 is TGTGCCAGCAGCCTCTTGGGACTAGCGGGAGTCGTAGGAGAGACCCAGTACTTC.

J is TRBJ2-7 and V is TRBV7-9, with TRBD2 identical over 13 bases. With V trimmed by 5 bases and J by 5 bases, 12 bases remained unmatched. The germline CDR1 and CDR2 sequences are SEHNR and FQNEAQ (reference sequence). CDR3 length: 17 amino acids. Here the CDR3 reads CASSPTLRTSGSNEQYF. Here the CDR3 DNA reads TGTGCCAGCAGCCCCACCCTGCGGACTAGCGGGAGTAACGAGCAGTACTTC.

There are a few counts of this clone. This rearrangement joins TRBV28 to TRBJ1-5; the match to TRBD1 covers 9 bases. The CDR3 is made up of 14 amino acids. V trimming: 7 bases; J trimming: 7 bases; junction bases outside the gene matches: 8. Looked up from germline, CDR1 is MDHEN and CDR2 is SYDVKM. The CDR3 DNA follows: TGTGCCAGCATCCGGGACAGGGATAGGCAGCCCCAGCATTTT. As protein: CASIRDRDRQPQHF.

This clone was detected only a few times. J is TRBJ2-7 and V is TRBV5-1; TRBD1 agrees at 7 bases. Trimming at V came to 4 bases and at J to 1 base, leaving 8 bases not matched to a gene. Germline-derived CDR1 and CDR2 are SGHRS and YFSETQ. The CDR3 spans 15 residues. The CDR3 DNA reads TGCGCCAGCAGCCCCAGGGACAGCAGATCCTACGAGCAGTACTTC. This sequence encodes CASSPRDSRSYEQYF.

This rearrangement joins TRBV6-6 to TRBJ2-2, with D unclear. Germline CDR1 is MNHNY and CDR2 is SVGAGI (reference sequence). Between the trimmed V and J ends, which lost 8 bases and 6 bases, there was a span of 10 bases. This CDR3 comprises 12 residues. CDR3 protein: CASQLGAGELFF. As DNA, the CDR3 is TGTGCCAGCCAGCTAGGCGCCGGGGAGCTGTTTTTT.

In its sample, this clone was seen once. The rearrangement joins TRBV30 to TRBJ2-1; weak D call: TRBD1 (6 bases). The CDR3 consists of 14 residues. Germline CDR1 reads GTSNPN; CDR2 reads SVGIG (reference sequence). The V and J ends lost 5 bases and 4 bases respectively, with 15 bases between them. DNA of the CDR3: TGTGCCTGGTCCACAGGGACCCAATACAATGAGCAGTTCTTC. Encoded protein: CAWSTGTQYNEQFF.

This clone appeared a few times. The chain has TRBV6-1 and TRBJ1-1; 9 positions agree with TRBD1. J was trimmed by 11 bases and V by 4 bases; bases with no gene match: 8. The CDR3 is 13 residues long. Germline CDR1 MNHNS, CDR2 SASEGT. The CDR3 region has the DNA TGTGCCAGCAGTGTATCAACAGGGGGCAATGCTTTCTTT. Translating gives CASSVSTGGNAFF.